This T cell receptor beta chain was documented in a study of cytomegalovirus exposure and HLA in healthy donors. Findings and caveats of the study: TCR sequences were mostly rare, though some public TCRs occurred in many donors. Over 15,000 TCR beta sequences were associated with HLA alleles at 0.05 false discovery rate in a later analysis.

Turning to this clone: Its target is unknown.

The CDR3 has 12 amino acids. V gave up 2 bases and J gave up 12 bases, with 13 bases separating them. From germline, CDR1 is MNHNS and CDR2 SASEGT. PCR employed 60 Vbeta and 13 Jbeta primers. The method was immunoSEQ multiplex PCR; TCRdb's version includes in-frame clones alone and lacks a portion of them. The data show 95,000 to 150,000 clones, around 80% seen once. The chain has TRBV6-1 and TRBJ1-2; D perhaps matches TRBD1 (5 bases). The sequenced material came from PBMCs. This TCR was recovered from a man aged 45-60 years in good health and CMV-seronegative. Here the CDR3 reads CASSESIRANTF. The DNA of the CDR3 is TGTGCCAGCAGTGAAAGCATCAGGGCGAACACCTTC.